A single sample gave rise to the 7 T cell receptor beta chains below, sequenced in a study of T cell clonality in common variable immunodeficiency. Study-wide results and caveats: In common variable immunodeficiency, TCR beta chains reportedly carried fewer deletions and N-nucleotide insertions.

Using immunoSEQ multiplex PCR, the repertoire was profiled, and TCRdb retains in-frame clones only, with some absent. This record lists some 17,000 clones, none seen once only, and the top ten clones contain 13% to 15%. Their antigens are not known. The specimen sequenced was peripheral blood mononuclear cells. All receptors come from a human donor with common variable immunodeficiency.

A word on this clone: The CDR3 end is not reached by the read, which stops 3 residues before it; the germline J gene fills it in. This chain joins TRBV7-2 and TRBJ2-3; 8 bases fit TRBD2. The germline CDR1 and CDR2 sequences are SGHTA and FQGNSA. This CDR3 spans 15 amino acids. The J segment lost 1 base and the V segment lost 4 bases, leaving 4 bases of the junction unmatched. This chain's CDR3 is CASSSLAGGTDTQYF. CDR3 bases read: TGTGCCAGCAGCTCCCTAGCGGGTGGCACAGATACG.

The table lists this clone with many counts. The observed sequence ends 3 residues before the CDR3 terminus, with the missing tail filled in from the germline J gene. This chain uses TRBV18 with TRBJ2-3, with 9 bases fitting TRBD1. The trim removed 4 bases at V and 2 bases at J, leaving 7 bases unmatched. The length of the CDR3 is 16 residues. The germline CDR1 and CDR2 sequences are KGHSH and LQKENI. The CDR3 DNA, read in part, is TGTGCCAGCTCACTACAGGGGGCTGGGGACACAGATACG. Its translation is CASSLQGAGDTDT. From start to end, the CDR3 is CASSLQGAGDTDTQYF.

Remarks on this clone: The read ends 3 residues shy of where the CDR3 ends; the end is completed using the germline J gene. The rearrangement uses TRBV5-1 and TRBJ2-3; D is possibly TRBD1 (5 bases). The CDR3 totals 14 residues. The V and J ends lost 6 bases and 4 bases respectively, with 15 bases between them. The germline gives CDR1 SGHRS, CDR2 YFSETQ. CDR3 bases read: TGCGCCAGCATGGCAGGGAAGGGGTCAGATACG. Its translation is CASMAGKGSDT. The CDR3 in full is CASMAGKGSDTQYF.

This clone was counted a few times. Sequencing ends 3 residues short of the CDR3 end; the germline J gene provides the rest. V gene TRBV18 combines with J gene TRBJ1-2, with D perhaps matching TRBD1 (5 bases). Trimming cost V 3 bases and J 5 bases, with 25 bases left between them. In germline, CDR1 is KGHSH, CDR2 LQKENI. This CDR3 is 18 amino acids long. CDR3 loop: CASSPFGQGGILGYGYTF. CDR3 bases read: TGTGCCAGCTCACCGTTCGGGCAGGGAGGTATCCTTGGGTATGGC.

This clone was seen at least ten times. The CDR3 goes on 3 residues after the read ends, and that part is filled in from the germline J gene. The chain carries TRBV5-1 and TRBJ1-1; 7 positions match TRBD1. CDR1 and CDR2 from the germline V gene are SGHRS and YFSETQ. The CDR3 totals 17 residues. The ends lost 1 base at V and 4 bases at J; junction bases unmatched: 13. CDR3 in amino acids: CASSLWVTGQGGTEAFF. Partial CDR3 DNA: TGCGCCAGCAGCTTGTGGGTGACAGGGCAGGGCGGCACTGAA.

Concerning this clone: The missing CDR3 end, 3 residues past where the read stops, is filled in from the germline J gene. Other DNA sequences from this sample encode an identical CDR3 as well. The gene calls are TRBV2 and TRBJ1-2, with D unclear. The CDR3 loop spans 14 amino acids. Germline V gene data show CDR1 as SNHLY and CDR2 as FYNNEI. The CDR3 loop is CASSEARAVNGYTF. The DNA read from the CDR3 is TGTGCCAGCAGTGAAGCGAGGGCAGTGAACGGC.

This clone has a handful of counts. CDR3 sequence: CASSIRSGAGVYGYTF. Partial CDR3 DNA: TGTGCCAGTAGTATCCGTAGTGGGGCCGGCGTCTATGGC. V gene TRBV19 combines with J gene TRBJ1-2; D possibly corresponds to TRBD1 (5 bases). The read falls 3 residues short of the CDR3 end, and the missing part is taken from the germline J gene. From germline, CDR1 is LNHDA and CDR2 SQIVND (reference sequence). This CDR3 comprises 16 residues. Trimming removed 3 bases from V and 4 bases from J, with 18 bases in between.